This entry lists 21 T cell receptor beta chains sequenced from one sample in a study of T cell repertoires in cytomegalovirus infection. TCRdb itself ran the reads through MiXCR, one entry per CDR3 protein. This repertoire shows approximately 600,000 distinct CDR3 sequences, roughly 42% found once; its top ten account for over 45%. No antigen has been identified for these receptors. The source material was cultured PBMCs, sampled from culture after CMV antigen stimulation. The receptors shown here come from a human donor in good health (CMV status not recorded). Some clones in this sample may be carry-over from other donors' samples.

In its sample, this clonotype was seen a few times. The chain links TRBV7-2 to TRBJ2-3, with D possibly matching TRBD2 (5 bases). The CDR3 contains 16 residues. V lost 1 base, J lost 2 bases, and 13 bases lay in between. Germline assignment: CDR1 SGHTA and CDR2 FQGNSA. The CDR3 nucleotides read TGTGCCAGCAGCTTAGATGGACTGCCCCCCACAGATACGCAGTATTTT. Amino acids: CASSLDGLPPTDTQYF.

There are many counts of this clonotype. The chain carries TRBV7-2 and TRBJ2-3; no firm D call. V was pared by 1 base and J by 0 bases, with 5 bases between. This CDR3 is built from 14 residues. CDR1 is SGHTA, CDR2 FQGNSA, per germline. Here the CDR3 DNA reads TGTGCCAGCAGCTTAGGCTTCAGCACAGATACGCAGTATTTT. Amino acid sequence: CASSLGFSTDTQYF.

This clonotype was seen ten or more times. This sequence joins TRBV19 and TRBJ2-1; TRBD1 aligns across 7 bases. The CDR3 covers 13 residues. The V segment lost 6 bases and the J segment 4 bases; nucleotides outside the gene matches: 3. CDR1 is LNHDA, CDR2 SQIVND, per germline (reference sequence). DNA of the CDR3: TGTGCCAGTAGCCCGACAGGGTACAATGAGCAGTTCTTC. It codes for CASSPTGYNEQFF.

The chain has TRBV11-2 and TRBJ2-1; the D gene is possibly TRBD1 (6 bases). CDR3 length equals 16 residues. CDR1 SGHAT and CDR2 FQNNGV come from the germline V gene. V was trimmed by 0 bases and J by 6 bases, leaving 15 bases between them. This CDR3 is CASSLDPWTDTNEQFF. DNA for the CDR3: TGTGCCAGCAGCTTAGACCCGTGGACAGACACCAATGAGCAGTTCTTC.

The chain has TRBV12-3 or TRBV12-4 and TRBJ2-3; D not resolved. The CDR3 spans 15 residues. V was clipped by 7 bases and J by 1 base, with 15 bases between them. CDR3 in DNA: TGTGCCAGCACCCGGCGAATATGGGGCACAGATACGCAGTATTTT. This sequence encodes CASTRRIWGTDTQYF.

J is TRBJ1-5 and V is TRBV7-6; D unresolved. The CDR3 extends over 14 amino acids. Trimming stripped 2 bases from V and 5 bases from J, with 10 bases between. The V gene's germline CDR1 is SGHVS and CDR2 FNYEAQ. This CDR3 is CASSLIGGHQPQHF. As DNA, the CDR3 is TGTGCCAGCAGCTTAATTGGCGGGCATCAGCCCCAGCATTTT.

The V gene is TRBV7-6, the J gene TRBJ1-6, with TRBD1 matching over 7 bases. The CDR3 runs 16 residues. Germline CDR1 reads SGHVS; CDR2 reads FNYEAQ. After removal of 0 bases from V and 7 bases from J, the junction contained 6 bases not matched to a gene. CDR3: CASSLAAGGLNSPLHF. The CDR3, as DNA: TGTGCCAGCAGCTTAGCAGCAGGGGGATTGAATTCACCCCTCCACTTT. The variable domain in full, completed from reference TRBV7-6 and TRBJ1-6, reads GAGVSQSPRYKVTKRGQDVALRCDPISGHVSLYWYRQALGQGPEFLTYFNYEAQQDKSGLPNDRFSAERPEGSISTLTIQRTEQRDSAMYRCASSLAAGGLNSPLHFGNGTRLTVT.

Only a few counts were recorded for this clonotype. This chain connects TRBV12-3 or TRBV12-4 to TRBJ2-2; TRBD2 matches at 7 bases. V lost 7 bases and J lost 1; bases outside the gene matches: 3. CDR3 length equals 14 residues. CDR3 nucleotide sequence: TGTGCCAGCACCCGCGGGGGGAACACCGGGGAGCTGTTTTTT. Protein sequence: CASTRGGNTGELFF.

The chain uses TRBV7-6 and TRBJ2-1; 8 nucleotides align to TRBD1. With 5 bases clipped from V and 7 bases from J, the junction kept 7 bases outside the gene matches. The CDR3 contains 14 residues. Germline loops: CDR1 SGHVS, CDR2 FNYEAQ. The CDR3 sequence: CASSTTGGSNEQFF. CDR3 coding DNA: TGTGCCAGCAGCACCACAGGGGGTTCGAATGAGCAGTTCTTC.

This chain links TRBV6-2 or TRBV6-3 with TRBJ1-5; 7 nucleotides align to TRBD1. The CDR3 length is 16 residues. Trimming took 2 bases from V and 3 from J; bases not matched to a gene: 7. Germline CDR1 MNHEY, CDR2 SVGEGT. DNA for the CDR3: TGTGCCAGCAGTTACGGTGGGGACAGTATCAATCAGCCCCAGCATTTT. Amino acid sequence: CASSYGGDSINQPQHF.

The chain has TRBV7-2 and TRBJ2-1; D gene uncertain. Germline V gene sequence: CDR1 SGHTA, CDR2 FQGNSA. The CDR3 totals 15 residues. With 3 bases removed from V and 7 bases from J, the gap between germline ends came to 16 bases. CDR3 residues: CASSLVPDGWNEQFF. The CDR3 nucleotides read TGTGCCAGCAGCTTGGTCCCGGACGGGTGGAATGAGCAGTTCTTC.

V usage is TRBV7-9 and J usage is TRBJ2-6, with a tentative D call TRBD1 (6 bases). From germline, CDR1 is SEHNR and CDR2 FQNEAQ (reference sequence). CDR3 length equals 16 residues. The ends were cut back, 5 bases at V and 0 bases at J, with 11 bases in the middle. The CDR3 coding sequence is TGTGCCAGCAGCACAGGGTTAGCCTCTGGGGCCAACGTCCTGACTTTC. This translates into CASSTGLASGANVLTF.

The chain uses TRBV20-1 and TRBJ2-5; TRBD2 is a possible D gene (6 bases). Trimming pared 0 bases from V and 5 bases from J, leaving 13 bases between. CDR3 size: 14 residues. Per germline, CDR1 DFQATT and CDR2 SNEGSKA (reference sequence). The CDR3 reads CSARDLAGRETQYF. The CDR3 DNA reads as TGCAGTGCTAGAGATTTAGCTGGGAGGGAGACCCAGTACTTC.

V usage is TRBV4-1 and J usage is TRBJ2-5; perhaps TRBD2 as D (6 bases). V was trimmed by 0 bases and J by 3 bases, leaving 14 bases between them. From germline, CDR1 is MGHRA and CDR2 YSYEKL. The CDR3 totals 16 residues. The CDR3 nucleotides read TGCGCCAGCAGCCAAGATGAGCTGGCGGGGAAAGAGACCCAGTACTTC. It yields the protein CASSQDELAGKETQYF.

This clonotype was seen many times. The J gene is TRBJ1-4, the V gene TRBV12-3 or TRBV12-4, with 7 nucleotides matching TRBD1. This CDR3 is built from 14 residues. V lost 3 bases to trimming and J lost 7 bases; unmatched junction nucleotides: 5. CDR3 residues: CASSFRQGGEKLFF. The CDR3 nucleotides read TGTGCCAGCAGTTTTCGGCAGGGGGGTGAAAAACTGTTTTTT.

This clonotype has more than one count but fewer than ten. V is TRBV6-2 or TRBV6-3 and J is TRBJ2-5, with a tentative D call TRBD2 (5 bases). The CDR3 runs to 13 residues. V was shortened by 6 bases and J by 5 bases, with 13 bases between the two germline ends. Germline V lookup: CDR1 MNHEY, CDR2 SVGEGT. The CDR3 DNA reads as TGTGCCAGCAGAAAGGGAGTTCGGGAGACCCAGTACTTC. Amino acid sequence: CASRKGVRETQYF.

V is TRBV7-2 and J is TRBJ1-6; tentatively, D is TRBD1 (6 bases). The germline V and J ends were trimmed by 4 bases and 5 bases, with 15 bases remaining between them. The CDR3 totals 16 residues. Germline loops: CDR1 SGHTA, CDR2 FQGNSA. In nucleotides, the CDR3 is TGTGCCAGCAGCTCTAGGAGGGGGGGGGATAATTCACCCCTCCACTTT. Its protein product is CASSSRRGGDNSPLHF.

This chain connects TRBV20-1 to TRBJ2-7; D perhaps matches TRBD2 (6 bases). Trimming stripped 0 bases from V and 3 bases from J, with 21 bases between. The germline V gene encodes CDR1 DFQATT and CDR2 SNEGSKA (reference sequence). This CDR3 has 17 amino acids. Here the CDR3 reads CSARDPRSRDSNYEQYF. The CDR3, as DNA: TGCAGTGCTAGAGATCCTAGATCCCGGGACTCGAACTACGAGCAGTACTTC.

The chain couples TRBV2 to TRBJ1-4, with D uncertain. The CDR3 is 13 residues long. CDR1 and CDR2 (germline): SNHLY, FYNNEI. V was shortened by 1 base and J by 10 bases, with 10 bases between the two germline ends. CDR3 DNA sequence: TGTGCCAGCAGTGAAGGGACGGGCGGAAAACTGTTTTTT. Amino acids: CASSEGTGGKLFF.

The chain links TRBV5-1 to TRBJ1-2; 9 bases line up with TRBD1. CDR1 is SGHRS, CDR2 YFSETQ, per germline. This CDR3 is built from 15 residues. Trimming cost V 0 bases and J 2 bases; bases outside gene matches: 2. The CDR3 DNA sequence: TGCGCCAGCAGCTTGGATGGGACAGGGAACTATGGCTACACCTTC. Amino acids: CASSLDGTGNYGYTF.

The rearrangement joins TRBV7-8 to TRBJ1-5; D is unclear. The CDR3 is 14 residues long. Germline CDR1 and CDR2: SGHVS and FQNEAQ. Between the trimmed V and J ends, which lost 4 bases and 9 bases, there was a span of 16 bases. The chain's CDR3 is CASSSERVAGPQHF. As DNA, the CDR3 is TGTGCCAGCAGCTCAGAGCGGGTGGCGGGGCCCCAGCATTTT.